A single sample is the source of the 30 T cell receptor beta chains below, sequenced in a study of blood T cell repertoires in COVID-19. The table came from immunoSEQ multiplex PCR; TCRdb's copy has only in-frame clones and leaves some out. This table holds a few hundred thousand clones, roughly nine tenths found once. Sequenced material: PBMCs or T cells enriched from blood (not recorded which). The receptors come from a young man who had recovered from COVID-19.

With respect to this clone: Sequence at one end of the junction differs from germline and may be a read error. The J gene is TRBJ1-2, the V gene TRBV23-1, with TRBD1 identical over 9 bases. TRBV23-1 is filed as an ORF, its function uncertain. The CDR3 length is 14 residues. The CDR3 DNA follows: TGCGCCAGTAGTCGAGAAGACAGGGGGTTTGGCTACACCTTC. This encodes CASSREDRGFGYTF.

The chain recombines TRBV28 with TRBJ1-2, with D possibly TRBD1 on 5 matching bases. Germline V gene lookup returns CDR1 MDHEN and CDR2 SYDVKM. V was clipped by 3 bases and J by 3 bases, with 11 bases between them. This CDR3 is 14 amino acids long. The DNA of the CDR3 is TGTGCCAGCAGTTTTTTGGGGGGGGACTATGGCTACACCTTC. Protein product: CASSFLGGDYGYTF.

The V and J genes are TRBV24-1 and TRBJ1-5, with D maybe TRBD1 (6 bases). The germline V gene has CDR1 KGHDR and CDR2 SFDVKD. V was shortened by 3 bases and J by 3 bases, with 11 bases between the two germline ends. The CDR3 runs to 15 residues. CDR3 nucleotide sequence: TGTGCCACCAGTGATGGGACACTTACCAATCAGCCCCAGCATTTT. This sequence encodes CATSDGTLTNQPQHF.

This chain connects TRBV30 to TRBJ1-4; TRBD1 is a possible D gene (6 bases). V was clipped by 2 bases and J by 0 bases, with 10 bases between them. The germline V gene encodes CDR1 GTSNPN and CDR2 SVGIG (reference sequence). This CDR3 spans 15 amino acids. The CDR3 nucleotides are TGTGCCTGGAGTAGGGGGGGGGCAACTAATGAAAAACTGTTTTTT. Translating it yields CAWSRGGATNEKLFF.

The V and J genes are TRBV7-9 and TRBJ1-2; D not resolved. CDR1 is SEHNR and CDR2 is FQNEAQ in the germline V gene (reference sequence). Trimming cost V 5 bases and J 4 bases, with 11 bases left between them. The CDR3 has 13 residues. The CDR3 DNA sequence: TGTGCCAGCAGCCTGGGCGACGGCTATGGCTACACCTTC. Translated, it gives CASSLGDGYGYTF.

This sequence joins TRBV2 and TRBJ1-6, with TRBD1 matching over 7 bases. This CDR3 has 13 residues. Germline CDR1 is SNHLY and CDR2 is FYNNEI. With V trimmed by 5 bases and J by 9 bases, 4 bases remained unmatched. CDR3 nucleotides: TGTGCCAGCAGTTACAGGGGAAGTTCACCCCTCCACTTT. Amino acids: CASSYRGSSPLHF.

The chain has TRBV29-1 and TRBJ2-1; weak D call: TRBD2 (6 bases). The ends were cut back, 5 bases at V and 1 base at J, with 18 bases in the middle. Germline values: CDR1 SQVTM, CDR2 ANQGSEA. CDR3 length equals 16 residues. The CDR3 spells CSVYPGYGRSYNEQFF. The CDR3, as DNA: TGCAGCGTTTATCCCGGGTACGGGAGATCCTACAATGAGCAGTTCTTC.

The chain is built from TRBV4-1 and TRBJ2-1, with D unclear. Germline assignment: CDR1 MGHRA and CDR2 YSYEKL. This CDR3 is 15 amino acids long. V lost 4 bases to trimming and J lost 4 bases, with 14 bases between them. CDR3 in DNA: TGCGCCAGCAGCCCCTCCCCCACCGCGTACAATGAGCAGTTCTTC. Protein: CASSPSPTAYNEQFF.

J is TRBJ2-3 and V is TRBV5-1; 8 bases agree with TRBD2. This CDR3 contains 15 residues. The J segment lost 4 bases and the V segment lost 0 bases, leaving 4 bases of the junction unmatched. Germline assignment: CDR1 SGHRS and CDR2 YFSETQ. The CDR3 DNA reads as TGCGCCAGCAGCTTGGAGGGGACTAGTCCAGATACGCAGTATTTT. Translation: CASSLEGTSPDTQYF.

The genes are TRBV19 and TRBJ2-7, with D perhaps TRBD1 (5 bases). Germline CDR1 LNHDA, CDR2 SQIVND (reference sequence). This CDR3 comprises 13 residues. V lost 5 bases and J lost 3, with 11 bases in between. The CDR3 here is CASSAGMDYEQYF. The CDR3 nucleotides are TGTGCCAGTAGTGCAGGGATGGACTACGAGCAGTACTTC.

The chain couples TRBV28 to TRBJ1-5, with D maybe TRBD1 (5 bases). Looked up from germline, CDR1 is MDHEN and CDR2 is SYDVKM. This CDR3 contains 17 residues. V was clipped by 3 bases and J by 2 bases, with 17 bases between them. CDR3 nucleotide sequence: TGTGCCAGCAGTTTTCTTAGGGGTGGGTTGCGCAATCAGCCCCAGCATTTT. Translating gives CASSFLRGGLRNQPQHF.

This clone has just one count. CDR3: CAWSRGTRQYNEQFF. The CDR3 region has the DNA TGTGCCTGGAGTCGCGGGACTCGACAATACAATGAGCAGTTCTTC. This chain joins TRBV30 and TRBJ2-1; a possible D gene is TRBD2 (6 bases). V was cut by 2 bases and J by 4 bases, with 15 bases left in between. This CDR3 region has 15 residues. The V gene's germline CDR1 is GTSNPN and CDR2 SVGIG (reference sequence). Full variable domain (remainder filled in from reference TRBV30 and TRBJ2-1): SQTIHQWPATLVQPVGSPLSLECTVEGTSNPNLYWYRQAAGRGLQLLFYSVGIGQISSEVPQNLSASRPQDRQFILSSKKLLLSDSGFYLCAWSRGTRQYNEQFFGPGTRLTVL.

The chain recombines TRBV15 with TRBJ1-2; 7 nucleotides line up with TRBD1. The V gene end was trimmed by 3 bases and the J gene end by 8 bases; junction bases not matched to a gene: 12. CDR3 length: 15 residues. Germline V lookup: CDR1 LNHNV, CDR2 YYDKDF (reference sequence). CDR3: CATSRTGMSSFGYTF. The DNA for the CDR3 is TGTGCCACCAGCAGGACAGGGATGAGTTCCTTCGGCTACACCTTC.

This clone was observed once. The J gene is TRBJ2-7, the V gene TRBV30; D is ambiguous. Trimming took 0 bases from V and 2 from J, leaving 5 bases between them. Germline-derived CDR1 and CDR2 are GTSNPN and SVGIG (reference sequence). This CDR3 contains 12 residues. As DNA, the CDR3 is TGTGCCTGGAGTGTACGGGCCTACGAGCAGTACTTC. This encodes CAWSVRAYEQYF.

The gene calls are TRBV11-2 and TRBJ2-1; D is possibly TRBD2 (5 bases). There are 15 residues in the CDR3. Germline CDR1 and CDR2: SGHAT and FQNNGV. V lost 5 bases and J 4 bases, leaving 15 bases between the germline ends. CDR3 loop: CASSEGSGRYNEQFF. CDR3 sequence (DNA): TGTGCCAGCAGCGAAGGGAGCGGACGTTACAATGAGCAGTTCTTC.

The CDR3 nucleotides are TGTGCCAGCAGCTTAGGACCCGCGGCAATTGGCTACGAGCAGTACTTC. Translating gives CASSLGPAAIGYEQYF. V usage is TRBV7-6 and J usage is TRBJ2-7; unclear D gene. V lost 1 base to trimming and J lost 3 bases, with 16 bases between them. Looked up from germline, CDR1 is SGHVS and CDR2 is FNYEAQ. The CDR3 has 16 residues. The variable domain in full, completed from reference TRBV7-6 and TRBJ2-7, reads GAGVSQSPRYKVTKRGQDVALRCDPISGHVSLYWYRQALGQGPEFLTYFNYEAQQDKSGLPNDRFSAERPEGSISTLTIQRTEQRDSAMYRCASSLGPAAIGYEQYFGPGTRLTVT.

Details on this clone: The sample carries other DNA sequences with the same CDR3. V and J are TRBV18 and TRBJ2-7; 7 nucleotides agree with TRBD1. The CDR3 runs to 14 residues. Germline assignment: CDR1 KGHSH and CDR2 LQKENI. V trimming: 3 bases; J trimming: 1 base; junction bases outside the gene matches: 3. CDR3 region: CASSPGTASYEQYF. CDR3 nucleotides: TGTGCCAGCTCACCGGGGACAGCGTCCTACGAGCAGTACTTC.

The V call is TRBV6-5, the J call TRBJ1-6; 7 positions match TRBD1. CDR3 size: 15 residues. Germline CDR1 is MNHEY and CDR2 is SVGAGI. Losses at the gene ends were 7 bases for V and 7 bases for J; bases not matched to a gene: 10. The CDR3 loop reads CASTNRGRANSPLHF. The CDR3 DNA sequence: TGTGCCAGCACCAACAGGGGACGGGCGAATTCACCCCTCCACTTT.

The J gene is TRBJ2-2, the V gene TRBV11-3, with TRBD2 matching 8 bases. The CDR3 spans 15 residues. The germline gives CDR1 SGHNT, CDR2 YENEEA. V shed 5 bases and J 3 bases; nucleotides not matched to a gene: 5. This chain's CDR3 is CASSPRAGDTGELFF. In nucleotides, the CDR3 is TGTGCCAGCAGCCCCAGAGCGGGAGACACCGGGGAGCTGTTTTTT.

This clone was detected only a few times. This chain connects TRBV19 to TRBJ2-7; TRBD1 aligns across 10 bases. Germline CDR1 LNHDA, CDR2 SQIVND (reference sequence). Losses at the gene ends were 6 bases for V and 4 bases for J; bases not matched to a gene: 6. The CDR3 loop spans 14 amino acids. This CDR3 reads CASSSRDRGYEQYF. In DNA form, the CDR3 reads TGTGCCAGTAGCTCCCGGGACAGGGGTTACGAGCAGTACTTC.

This chain joins TRBV7-2 and TRBJ2-2, with D possibly being TRBD2 (5 bases). CDR1 is SGHTA, CDR2 FQGNSA, per germline. The CDR3 totals 18 residues. The V end was cut by 2 bases, the J end by 4 bases, with 20 bases between. The CDR3 nucleotides read TGTGCCAGCAGCTTAAGTACCCGACGGACTCGAAGCACCGGGGAGCTGTTTTTT. Its protein product is CASSLSTRRTRSTGELFF.

The V call is TRBV19, the J call TRBJ2-6; possible D gene TRBD2, 6 bases. The CDR3 extends over 18 amino acids. Per the germline V gene, CDR1 is LNHDA and CDR2 is SQIVND (reference sequence). Trimming pared 7 bases from V and 0 bases from J, leaving 19 bases between. CDR3 sequence (DNA): TGTGCCAGTAATCTGATTGGGACTCCGAGCTCTGGGGCCAACGTCCTGACTTTC. It translates to CASNLIGTPSSGANVLTF.

The chain is built from TRBV21-1 and TRBJ1-4; the DNA was not compared with TRBD1, the D call given in the table. TRBV21-1 represents a pseudogene. The CDR3 is 15 amino acids. CDR3 DNA sequence: TGTGCCAGCAGCAGGACAGGGGACTGTAATGAAAAACTGTTTTTT. Protein: CASSRTGDCNEKLFF.

This rearrangement joins TRBV7-9 to TRBJ2-1; perhaps TRBD2 as D (5 bases). Per the germline V gene, CDR1 is SEHNR and CDR2 is FQNEAQ (reference sequence). The CDR3 covers 18 residues. V dropped 2 bases and J dropped 0 bases, with 17 bases sitting between them. CDR3 coding DNA: TGTGCCAGCAGCTTACGTCAAGCGGCCACGAGCTCCTACAATGAGCAGTTCTTC. It specifies CASSLRQAATSSYNEQFF.

The chain recombines TRBV10-3 with TRBJ2-7; 7 bases are a match to TRBD2. From germline, CDR1 is ENHRY and CDR2 SYGVKD. This CDR3 is 16 amino acids long. V dropped 7 bases and J dropped 1; count of bases not matched to a gene: 13. In DNA form, the CDR3 reads TGTGCCATCACATCCTCTTCCAGCGGGGCTTCCTACGAGCAGTACTTC. This gives the protein CAITSSSSGASYEQYF.

The V and J genes are TRBV5-4 and TRBJ2-7, with D tentatively TRBD2 (6 bases). V lost 0 bases to trimming and J lost 4 bases, with 17 bases between them. The CDR3 spans 16 residues. Germline-derived CDR1 and CDR2 are SGHNT and YYREEE (reference sequence). CDR3 sequence reads: CASSLGGGLGAYEQYF. The CDR3 region has the DNA TGTGCCAGCAGCTTGGGTGGGGGACTCGGGGCTTACGAGCAGTACTTC.

The V call is TRBV4-2, the J call TRBJ1-3; no clear D gene. This CDR3 region has 17 residues. The V end was cut by 0 bases, the J end by 0 bases, with 12 bases between. Germline V gene lookup returns CDR1 LGHNA and CDR2 YNFKEQ. Written as DNA, the CDR3 is TGTGCCAGCAGCCAAGAGCTTACGCGGTTCTCTGGAAACACCATATATTTT. It encodes CASSQELTRFSGNTIYF.

The chain employs TRBV28 and TRBJ1-6; TRBD1 matches at 8 bases. CDR3 size: 16 residues. Germline-derived CDR1 and CDR2 are MDHEN and SYDVKM. Trimming at V came to 3 bases and at J to 9 bases, leaving 10 bases not matched to a gene. The CDR3 protein is CASSFRWTGKGSPLHF. The CDR3 DNA is TGTGCCAGCAGTTTCCGTTGGACAGGGAAAGGTTCACCCCTCCACTTT.

The V call is TRBV11-2, the J call TRBJ1-6, with D perhaps TRBD1 (5 bases). V lost 5 bases and J lost 0, with 14 bases in between. The CDR3 sequence is 17 residues long. CDR1 is SGHAT, CDR2 FQNNGV, per germline. As DNA, the CDR3 is TGTGCCAGCAGCCCGGGACTGGCCTTCTCCTATAATTCACCCCTCCACTTT. Protein: CASSPGLAFSYNSPLHF.

This clone appeared once. V is TRBV27 and J is TRBJ1-5; D is unresolved. CDR3 length: 14 amino acids. Germline values: CDR1 MNHEY, CDR2 SMNVEV (reference sequence). Trimming stripped 3 bases from V and 7 bases from J, with 13 bases between. The CDR3 DNA reads TGTGCCAGCAGTTTGGCGTCGACGGGGCAGCCCCAGCATTTT. Translating gives CASSLASTGQPQHF.